This T cell receptor beta chain originates from a study of blood T cell repertoires in COVID-19 (dated by TCRdb to the early 2020s). Broadly, across the study: The collaborator samples originated in the United States, Italy and Spain and spanned the acute and convalescent phases of COVID-19. The prospective study material was composed of cDNA or gDNA derived from T cells, B-cell-depleted T cells, or PBMCs. Deeply sampled blood TCRbeta repertoires from subjects exposed to, actively infected with, or recovered from COVID-19 were included in the dataset. The repertoires were made available in a free public database intended to serve as a resource for research on the immune response to SARS-CoV-2. The samples were drawn from the first 160 participants of the ongoing ImmuneRACE study and from some 1,300 subjects provided by 6 global collaborators. The sample metadata nearly always contained a de-identified subject ID, COVID-19 status, age in years and sex. Where available, HLA class I and class II types were obtained from metadata supplied by the sample provider rather than from assay-based typing. Findings and caveats that apply to the study as a whole: The quantity of clinical and demographic metadata differed by source and by participant and was supplied without curation.

The germline ends are 24 bases apart after V is trimmed by 0 bases and J by 16 bases. In the germline V gene (reference sequence), CDR1 corresponds to LNHNV and CDR2 to YYDKDF. Including cysteine and phenylalanine, the CDR3 has 16 amino acids. Here the CDR3 DNA is all that survives: 48 bases in frame from base 1. TCRbeta CDR3 regions were amplified from genomic DNA by means of the immunoSEQ Assay, a bias-controlled multiplex PCR. Per the source publication's procedure: Nucleated cell counts per sample were estimated from amplification of reference gene primers within the assay. To quantify the absolute abundance of each unique TCRbeta CDR3 rearrangement, sequence reads were collapsed and filtered. For each sample, productive Simpson clonality was calculated as the square root of Simpson's diversity index over productive rearrangements. In its TCRdb copy, this immuneACCESS table keeps in-frame sequences only and misses some clones. Where compared with another copy, unresolved V genes explain less than half of these, and the others have no known cause. V and J calls and clone size come straight from that table; D and trimming were deduced from the DNA. Within this sample are 180,000 or so clones, with approximately 89% of them counted one time only. The leading ten clones occupy approximately 0.8% of the sample.

Note on this clone: The antigen this receptor binds is unknown. There are no base qualities to consult, and no much larger clone falls within one base.

Participants in the prospective study were aged roughly 18 to 100 years, lived in under 30 United States geographic areas, and enrolled through a virtual design. In the prospective study, participants were assigned to cohorts based on the clinical history participants reported in a screening survey and a study questionnaire. Recovered participants in ImmuneRACE Cohort 3 were defined as having two consecutive negative NP/OP PCR tests, clearance from a healthcare professional, or resolution of symptoms. Each participant in the prospective study had whole blood, serum and a nasopharyngeal or oropharyngeal swab collected by mobile phlebotomists. Over a roughly 2-month period, participants in the prospective study had the option of providing additional blood draws and questionnaires. Before DNA extraction, prospective study blood samples were shipped either frozen or at room temperature.

The sequence links TRBV15 to TRBJ1-4; the best D guess is TRBD1, with 5 bases matching. Specimen: PBMCs or T cells enriched from blood (not recorded which). The sequence came from a woman younger than 30 who had recovered from COVID-19. The nucleotide sequence is given as TGTGCCACCAGCAGAGATCGGGCAGGGCCTCCCGGCGTTCCGTTTTTT. The translation is CATSRDRAGPPGVPFF.